The 21 T cell receptor beta chains given below trace back to one sample, sequenced in a study of T cells after yellow fever vaccination. Each CDR3 protein is one row after TCRdb ran MiXCR on the 5' RACE reads. The sample lists 550,000 or so distinct CDR3 sequences, 15% to 20% occurring once. Material: PBMCs, obtained 15 days after the yellow fever booster vaccination. The receptors derive from a young man who received the YFV17D yellow fever vaccine.

V and J are TRBV7-9 and TRBJ2-7; D is ambiguous. There are 11 residues in the CDR3. CDR1 SEHNR and CDR2 FQNEAQ come from the germline V gene (reference sequence). V was clipped by 8 bases and J by 2 bases, with 7 bases between them. CDR3: CASLGAYEQYF. Here the CDR3 DNA reads TGTGCCAGCCTGGGTGCCTACGAGCAGTACTTC.

The genes are TRBV28 and TRBJ2-1, with D unresolved. V shed 4 bases and J shed 3 bases, with 7 bases lying between them. The CDR3 length is 13 residues. CDR1 and CDR2 from the germline V gene are MDHEN and SYDVKM. CDR3 sequence reads: CASSSSYYNEQFF. Here the CDR3 DNA reads TGTGCCAGCAGTTCCTCCTACTACAATGAGCAGTTCTTC.

In this sample, this clonotype turned up once. The rearrangement links TRBV28 to TRBJ2-1; 11 nucleotides line up with TRBD2. J lost 4 bases, V lost 8 bases, and 4 bases had no gene match. The CDR3 is made up of 14 amino acids. CDR1 is MDHEN and CDR2 is SYDVKM in the germline V gene. In nucleotides, the CDR3 is TGTGCCAGCGGGGGACTAGCGGTTTACAATGAGCAGTTCTTC. Its protein product is CASGGLAVYNEQFF.

Only a few counts were recorded for this clonotype. This rearrangement joins TRBV20-1 to TRBJ2-1; tentatively, D is TRBD1 (6 bases). Germline assignment: CDR1 DFQATT and CDR2 SNEGSKA (reference sequence). The CDR3 spans 15 residues. Trimming removed 3 bases from V and 4 bases from J, with 16 bases in between. As DNA, the CDR3 is TGCAGTGCTAGGGTTCTTGCAGGGGAGTACAATGAGCAGTTCTTC. Protein: CSARVLAGEYNEQFF.

This clonotype has just a few counts. The chain carries TRBV12-3 or TRBV12-4 and TRBJ2-7; 12 nucleotides line up with TRBD2. This CDR3 has 15 residues. The junction had 8 bases not matched to a gene; V was cut back by 6 bases and J by 5 bases. CDR3 bases: TGTGCCAGCAGCCAAACGACTAGCGGGAGCAACGAGCAGTACTTC. Residues: CASSQTTSGSNEQYF.

This clonotype came up a few times. The rearrangement links TRBV6-5 to TRBJ1-6, with D uncertain. CDR1 is MNHEY and CDR2 is SVGAGI in the germline V gene. V was shortened by 4 bases and J by 3 bases, with 13 bases between the two germline ends. The CDR3 covers 16 residues. DNA of the CDR3: TGTGCCAGCAGTTCCATCGATTGGTACTATAATTCACCCCTCCACTTT. Translating gives CASSSIDWYYNSPLHF.

This clonotype showed up just a few times. The chain employs TRBV27 and TRBJ2-1; TRBD2 agrees at 9 bases. V lost 3 bases, J lost 5 bases, and 11 bases stayed unmatched. Per the germline V gene, CDR1 is MNHEY and CDR2 is SMNVEV (reference sequence). The CDR3 extends over 17 amino acids. CDR3 residues: CASSFWASGTINNEQFF. The CDR3 nucleotides read TGTGCCAGCAGTTTTTGGGCTAGCGGGACGATAAACAATGAGCAGTTCTTC.

As for this clonotype: A much larger clonotype is one base distant, so this may be a read error. The chain employs TRBV6-5 and TRBJ2-7; the D gene is possibly TRBD1 (5 bases). V was trimmed by 4 bases and J by 3 bases, leaving 7 bases between them. This CDR3 comprises 12 residues. Germline loops: CDR1 MNHEY, CDR2 SVGAGI. CDR3 bases: TGTGCCAGCAGTTTCACAGGCTACGAGCAGTACTTC. Translation gives CASSFTGYEQYF.

This sequence joins TRBV20-1 and TRBJ2-3; D possibly uses TRBD1 or TRBD2 (5 bases each). The germline V gene has CDR1 DFQATT and CDR2 SNEGSKA (reference sequence). The CDR3 extends over 13 amino acids. The V end lost 6 bases, the J end lost 5 bases, and 15 bases lay between the germline ends. The CDR3 loop reads CSANRGPKDTQYF. The CDR3 DNA sequence: TGCAGTGCCAACCGGGGCCCTAAAGATACGCAGTATTTT.

This clonotype was seen more than once but under ten times. This chain uses TRBV28 with TRBJ2-4; D remains unclear. V lost 4 bases to trimming and J lost 8 bases, with 12 bases between them. Germline CDR1 MDHEN, CDR2 SYDVKM. There are 13 residues in the CDR3. The CDR3 loop reads CASSYPHQDIQYF. CDR3 bases: TGTGCCAGCAGTTACCCACACCAGGACATTCAGTACTTC.

This clonotype has a handful of counts. V and J are TRBV25-1 and TRBJ1-1, with D uncertain. CDR1 and CDR2 (germline): MGHDK, SYGVNS. CDR3 size: 13 residues. V lost 3 bases and J lost 4, with 9 bases in between. The chain's CDR3 is CASSEWSITEAFF. The CDR3 DNA is TGTGCCAGCAGTGAGTGGAGCATCACTGAAGCTTTCTTT.

This rearrangement joins TRBV6-5 to TRBJ1-1; 8 bases line up with TRBD1. Trimming cost V 5 bases and J 5 bases; bases outside gene matches: 7. CDR3 length: 14 amino acids. From germline, CDR1 is MNHEY and CDR2 SVGAGI. CDR3 sequence (DNA): TGTGCCAGCAGTATACAGGGGGAGAGGACTGAAGCTTTCTTT. This codes for CASSIQGERTEAFF.

This clonotype has only a few counts. The chain employs TRBV20-1 and TRBJ2-1, with 14 bases that match TRBD2. The CDR3 consists of 16 residues. The germline V gene has CDR1 DFQATT and CDR2 SNEGSKA (reference sequence). Trimming cost V 6 bases and J 7 bases; bases outside gene matches: 11. This CDR3 is CSAPGLAGAAGNEQFF. For the CDR3, the DNA is TGCAGTGCCCCGGGACTAGCGGGAGCCGCCGGGAATGAGCAGTTCTTC.

This chain links TRBV10-3 with TRBJ2-1, with 8 bases matching TRBD2. V trimming: 6 bases; J trimming: 4 bases; junction bases outside the gene matches: 17. The CDR3 consists of 18 residues. Germline V gene data show CDR1 as ENHRY and CDR2 as SYGVKD. In DNA form, the CDR3 reads TGTGCCATCAGCCGAAACGAACCGCTAGCGGGCTCATACAATGAGCAGTTCTTC. Amino acid sequence: CAISRNEPLAGSYNEQFF.

The V call is TRBV7-2, the J call TRBJ1-6; D unclear. Trimming removed 3 bases at V and 6 bases at J, with 9 bases between. The germline V gene has CDR1 SGHTA and CDR2 FQGNSA. This CDR3 has 14 residues. The CDR3 here is CASSFTDFNSPLHF. The CDR3 DNA is TGTGCCAGCAGCTTTACGGACTTTAATTCACCCCTCCACTTT. The whole variable domain, remainder taken from reference TRBV7-2 and TRBJ1-6, is GAGVSQSPSNKVTEKGKDVELRCDPISGHTALYWYRQSLGQGLEFLIYFQGNSAPDKSGLPSDRFSAERTGGSVSTLTIQRTQQEDSAVYLCASSFTDFNSPLHFGNGTRLTVT.

This clonotype was recorded a few times. The J gene is TRBJ2-7, the V gene TRBV4-3, with 9 bases aligning to TRBD2. With 1 base clipped from V and 4 bases from J, the junction kept 5 bases outside the gene matches. Germline CDR1 and CDR2: LGHNA and YSLEER. The CDR3 consists of 15 residues. The CDR3 DNA reads as TGCGCCAGCAGCCAAGCACGGCTAGCGGGATACGAGCAGTACTTC. It encodes CASSQARLAGYEQYF.

The rearrangement links TRBV28 to TRBJ1-2; D is unclear. This CDR3 has 11 amino acids. In germline, CDR1 is MDHEN, CDR2 SYDVKM. Trimming took 7 bases from V and 5 from J, leaving 8 bases between them. CDR3 amino acids: CASTHLYGYTF. The CDR3 DNA sequence: TGTGCCAGCACCCACCTTTATGGCTACACCTTC.

This clonotype was recorded a few times. J is TRBJ2-3 and V is TRBV12-3 or TRBV12-4; D might be TRBD1 (5 bases). Trimming shortened V by 4 bases and J by 1 base, and 18 bases separated the two germline ends. The CDR3 is 17 residues long. CDR3 DNA sequence: TGTGCCAGCAGTTCCCTACCGACAGCCCGGGGCACAGATACGCAGTATTTT. It encodes CASSSLPTARGTDTQYF.

The V gene is TRBV29-1, the J gene TRBJ1-2, with TRBD1 as a possible D gene (5 bases). This CDR3 is built from 16 residues. Germline CDR1 is SQVTM and CDR2 is ANQGSEA. The V gene lost 3 bases and the J gene lost 4 bases, with 21 bases spanning the gap. CDR3 nucleotides: TGCAGCGTTGACCGGGGCAGCCGGGCCGCTTCCTATGGCTACACCTTC. This sequence encodes CSVDRGSRAASYGYTF.

The V and J genes are TRBV7-9 and TRBJ1-2; no reliable D call. The germline gives CDR1 SEHNR, CDR2 FQNEAQ (reference sequence). V gave up 4 bases and J gave up 4 bases, with 13 bases separating them. CDR3 size: 14 residues. The CDR3 sequence: CASSSWGEAYGYTF. The CDR3 nucleotides read TGTGCCAGCAGCTCCTGGGGAGAGGCCTATGGCTACACCTTC.

The gene calls are TRBV4-3 and TRBJ2-1; 10 positions match TRBD2. The germline gives CDR1 LGHNA, CDR2 YSLEER. After removal of 3 bases from V and 4 bases from J, the junction contained 3 bases not matched to a gene. The CDR3 length is 15 residues. The CDR3 loop reads CASSHGTSAYNEQFF. CDR3 coding DNA: TGCGCCAGCAGCCACGGGACTAGCGCTTACAATGAGCAGTTCTTC.